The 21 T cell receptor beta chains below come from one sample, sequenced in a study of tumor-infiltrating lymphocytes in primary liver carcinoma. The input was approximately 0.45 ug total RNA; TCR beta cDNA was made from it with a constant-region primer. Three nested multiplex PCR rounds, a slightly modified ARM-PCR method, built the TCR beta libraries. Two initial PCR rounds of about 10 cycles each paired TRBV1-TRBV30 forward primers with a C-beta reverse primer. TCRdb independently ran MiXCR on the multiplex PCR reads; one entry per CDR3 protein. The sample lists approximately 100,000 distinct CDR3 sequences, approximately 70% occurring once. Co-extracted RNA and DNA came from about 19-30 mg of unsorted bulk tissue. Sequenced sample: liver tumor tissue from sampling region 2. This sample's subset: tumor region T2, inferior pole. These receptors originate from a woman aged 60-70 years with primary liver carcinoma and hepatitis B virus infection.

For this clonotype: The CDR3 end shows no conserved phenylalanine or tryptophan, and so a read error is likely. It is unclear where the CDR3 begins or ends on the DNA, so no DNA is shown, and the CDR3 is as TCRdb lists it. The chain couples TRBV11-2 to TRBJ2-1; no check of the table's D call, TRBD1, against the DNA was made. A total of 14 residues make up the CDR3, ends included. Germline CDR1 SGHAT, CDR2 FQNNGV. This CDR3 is CASSPDSRYRGQFL.

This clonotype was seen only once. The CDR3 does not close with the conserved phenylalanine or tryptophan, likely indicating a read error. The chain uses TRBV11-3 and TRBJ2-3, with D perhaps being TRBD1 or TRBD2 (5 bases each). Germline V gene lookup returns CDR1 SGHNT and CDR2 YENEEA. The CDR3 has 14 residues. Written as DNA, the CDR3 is TGTGCCGGCAGCTACAGGACTAGCACAGATACGCAGTATCTT. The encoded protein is CAGSYRTSTDTQYL.

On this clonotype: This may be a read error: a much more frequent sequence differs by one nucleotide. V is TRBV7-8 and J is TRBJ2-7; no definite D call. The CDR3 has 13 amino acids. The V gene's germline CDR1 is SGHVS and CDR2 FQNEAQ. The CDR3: CTSSKEGGRAQYF. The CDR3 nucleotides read TGTACCAGCAGCAAAGAAGGTGGCCGAGCGCAGTACTTC.

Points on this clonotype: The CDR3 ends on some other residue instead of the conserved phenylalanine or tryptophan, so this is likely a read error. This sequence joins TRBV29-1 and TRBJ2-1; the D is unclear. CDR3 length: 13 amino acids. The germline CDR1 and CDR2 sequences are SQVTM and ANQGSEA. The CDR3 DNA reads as TGCAACGTTGCCCAGGACGAACACAATGAGCAGTTCTTA. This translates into CNVAQDEHNEQFL.

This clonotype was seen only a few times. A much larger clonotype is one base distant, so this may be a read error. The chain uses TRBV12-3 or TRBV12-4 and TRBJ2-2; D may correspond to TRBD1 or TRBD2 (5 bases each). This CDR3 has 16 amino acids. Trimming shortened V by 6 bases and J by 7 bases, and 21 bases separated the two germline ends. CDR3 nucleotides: TGTGCCAGCAGCCCCGGTCGGGACCTACTTATCGGGGAGCTGTTTTTT. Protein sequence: CASSPGRDLLIGELFF.

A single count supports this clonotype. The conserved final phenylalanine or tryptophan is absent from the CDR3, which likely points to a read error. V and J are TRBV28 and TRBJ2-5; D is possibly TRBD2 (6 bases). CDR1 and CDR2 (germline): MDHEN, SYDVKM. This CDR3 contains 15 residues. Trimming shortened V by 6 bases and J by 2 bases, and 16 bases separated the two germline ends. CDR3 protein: CASRGGWDGQETQYL. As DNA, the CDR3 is TGTGCCAGCAGGGGGGGATGGGACGGTCAAGAGACCCAGTACCTC.

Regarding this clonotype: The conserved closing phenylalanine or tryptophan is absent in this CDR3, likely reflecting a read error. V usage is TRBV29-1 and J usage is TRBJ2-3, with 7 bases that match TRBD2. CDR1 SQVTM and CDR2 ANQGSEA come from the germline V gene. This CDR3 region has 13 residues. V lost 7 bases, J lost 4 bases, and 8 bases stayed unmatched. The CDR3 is CSALTREADTQYS. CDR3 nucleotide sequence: TGCAGCGCGTTAACACGGGAGGCAGATACGCAGTATTCA.

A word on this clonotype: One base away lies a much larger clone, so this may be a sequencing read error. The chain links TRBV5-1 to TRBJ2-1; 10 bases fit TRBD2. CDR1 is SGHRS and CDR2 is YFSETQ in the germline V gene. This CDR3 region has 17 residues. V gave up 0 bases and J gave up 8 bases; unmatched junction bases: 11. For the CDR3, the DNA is TGCGCCAGCAGCTTGGTACCTAGCGGGAGCCCCGGGGATGAGCAGTTCTTC. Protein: CASSLVPSGSPGDEQFF.

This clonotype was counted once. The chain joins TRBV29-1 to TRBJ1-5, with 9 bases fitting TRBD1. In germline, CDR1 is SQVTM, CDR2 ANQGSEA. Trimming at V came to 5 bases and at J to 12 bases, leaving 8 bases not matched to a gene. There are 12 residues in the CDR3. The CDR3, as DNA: TGCAGCGTTCGGACAGGGGATCAGGACCAGCATTTT. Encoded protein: CSVRTGDQDQHF. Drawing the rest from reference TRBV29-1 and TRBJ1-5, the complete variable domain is SAVISQKPSRDICQRGTSLTIQCQVDSQVTMMFWYRQQPGQSLTLIATANQGSEATYESGFVIDKFPISRPNLTFSTLTVSNMSPEDSSIYLCSVRTGDQDQHFGDGTRLSIL.

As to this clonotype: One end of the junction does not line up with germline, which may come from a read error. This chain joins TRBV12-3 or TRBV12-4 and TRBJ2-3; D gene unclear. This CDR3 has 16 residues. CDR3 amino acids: CANSLGYEFPADTQYF. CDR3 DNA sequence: TGTGCCAACAGTTTAGGTTACGAATTCCCTGCAGATACGCAGTATTTT.

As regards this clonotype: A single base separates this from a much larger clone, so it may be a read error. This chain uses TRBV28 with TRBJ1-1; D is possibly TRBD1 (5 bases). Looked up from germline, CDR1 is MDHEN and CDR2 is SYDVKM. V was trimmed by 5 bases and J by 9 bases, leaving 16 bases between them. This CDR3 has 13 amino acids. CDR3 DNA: TGTGCCAGCAGTGGCGGGGGGTTCCCTAAAGCTTTCTTT. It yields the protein CASSGGGFPKAFF.

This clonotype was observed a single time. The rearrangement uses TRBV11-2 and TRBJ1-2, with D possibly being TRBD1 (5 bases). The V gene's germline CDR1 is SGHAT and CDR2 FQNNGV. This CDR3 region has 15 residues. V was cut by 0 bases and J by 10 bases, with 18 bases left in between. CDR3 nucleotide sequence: TGTGCCAGCAGCTTAGAGGGGGTCAGTGGCTGTGACTACACCTTC. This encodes CASSLEGVSGCDYTF. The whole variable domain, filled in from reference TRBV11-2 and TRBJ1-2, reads EAGVAQSPRYKIIEKRQSVAFWCNPISGHATLYWYQQILGQGPKLLIQFQNNGVVDDSQLPKDRFSAERLKGVDSTLKIQPAKLEDSAVYLCASSLEGVSGCDYTFGSGTRLTVV.

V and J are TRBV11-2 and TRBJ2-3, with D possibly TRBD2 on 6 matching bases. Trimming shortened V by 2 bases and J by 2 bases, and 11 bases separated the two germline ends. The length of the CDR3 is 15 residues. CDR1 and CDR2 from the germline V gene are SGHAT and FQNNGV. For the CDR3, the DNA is TGTGCCAGCAGCTTAACAGCGGGTCTCACAGATACGCAGTATTTT. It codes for CASSLTAGLTDTQYF.

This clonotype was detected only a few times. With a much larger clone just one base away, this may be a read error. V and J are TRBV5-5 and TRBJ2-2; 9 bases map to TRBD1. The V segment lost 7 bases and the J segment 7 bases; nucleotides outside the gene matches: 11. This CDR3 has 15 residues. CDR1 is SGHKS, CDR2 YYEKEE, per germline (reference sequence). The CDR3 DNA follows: TGTGCCAGCTGCTGGACAGGGACAGGGAGCGGGGAGCTGTTTTTT. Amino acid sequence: CASCWTGTGSGELFF.

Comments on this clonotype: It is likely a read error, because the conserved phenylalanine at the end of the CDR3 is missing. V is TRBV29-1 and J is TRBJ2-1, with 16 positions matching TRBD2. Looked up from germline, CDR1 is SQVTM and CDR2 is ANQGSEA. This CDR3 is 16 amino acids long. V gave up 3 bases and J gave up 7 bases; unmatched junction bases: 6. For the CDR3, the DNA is TGCAGCGTTGAGGGGACTAGCGGGAGGGCCGTTAATGAGCAGTTCCTC. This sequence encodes CSVEGTSGRAVNEQFL.

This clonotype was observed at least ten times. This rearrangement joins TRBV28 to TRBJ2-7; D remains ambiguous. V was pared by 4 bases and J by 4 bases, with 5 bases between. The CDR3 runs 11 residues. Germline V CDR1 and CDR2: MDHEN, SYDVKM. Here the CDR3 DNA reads TGTGCCAGCAGTTCAGGATACGAGCAGTACTTC. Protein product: CASSSGYEQYF.

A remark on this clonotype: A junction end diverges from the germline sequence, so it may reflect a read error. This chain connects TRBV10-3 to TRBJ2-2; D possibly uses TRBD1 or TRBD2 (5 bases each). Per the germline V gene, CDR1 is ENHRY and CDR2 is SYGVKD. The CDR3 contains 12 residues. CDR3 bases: TGTGCCATCAGGTCGGGGACCGGGGAGTTGTTTTTT. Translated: CAIRSGTGELFF.

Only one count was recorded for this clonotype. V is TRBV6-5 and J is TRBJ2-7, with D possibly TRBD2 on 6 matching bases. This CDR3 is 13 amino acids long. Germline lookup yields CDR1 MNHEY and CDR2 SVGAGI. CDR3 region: CDSSYASVYEQYF. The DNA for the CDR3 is TGTGACAGTAGTTACGCTAGCGTCTACGAGCAGTACTTC.

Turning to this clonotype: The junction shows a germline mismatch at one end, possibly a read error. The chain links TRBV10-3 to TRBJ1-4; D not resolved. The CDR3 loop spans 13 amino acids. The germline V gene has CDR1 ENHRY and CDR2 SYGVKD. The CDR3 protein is CAIRESFPYELSF. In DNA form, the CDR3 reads TGTGCCATCAGAGAGTCATTCCCGTATGAGCTGTCTTTT.

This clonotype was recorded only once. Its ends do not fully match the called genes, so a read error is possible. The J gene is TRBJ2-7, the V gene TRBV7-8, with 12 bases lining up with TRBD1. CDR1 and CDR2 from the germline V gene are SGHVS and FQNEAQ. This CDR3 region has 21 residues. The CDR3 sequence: CASNLRGRRDRGLPRTGEQYF. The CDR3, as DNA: TGTGCCAGCAACTTAAGGGGACGCAGGGACAGGGGGCTTCCCAGAACGGGGGAGCAGTACTTC.

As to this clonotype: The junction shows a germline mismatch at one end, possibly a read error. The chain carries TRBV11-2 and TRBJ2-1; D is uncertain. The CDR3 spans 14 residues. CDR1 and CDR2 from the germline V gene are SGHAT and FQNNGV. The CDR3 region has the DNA TGTACCAGCAGCTTACAACGGACGGACAATGAGCAGTTCTTC. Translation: CTSSLQRTDNEQFF.